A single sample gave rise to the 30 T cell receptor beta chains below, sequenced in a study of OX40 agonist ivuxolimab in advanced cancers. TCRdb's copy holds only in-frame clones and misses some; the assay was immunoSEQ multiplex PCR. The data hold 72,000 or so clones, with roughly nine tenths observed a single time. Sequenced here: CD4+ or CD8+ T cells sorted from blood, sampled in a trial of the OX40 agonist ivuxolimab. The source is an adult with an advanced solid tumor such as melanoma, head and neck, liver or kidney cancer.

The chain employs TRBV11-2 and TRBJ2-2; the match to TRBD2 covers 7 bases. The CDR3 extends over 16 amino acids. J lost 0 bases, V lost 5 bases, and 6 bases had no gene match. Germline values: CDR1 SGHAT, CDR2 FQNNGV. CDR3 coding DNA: TGTGCCAGCAGCCCCGGGACTAATACGAACACCGGGGAGCTGTTTTTT. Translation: CASSPGTNTNTGELFF.

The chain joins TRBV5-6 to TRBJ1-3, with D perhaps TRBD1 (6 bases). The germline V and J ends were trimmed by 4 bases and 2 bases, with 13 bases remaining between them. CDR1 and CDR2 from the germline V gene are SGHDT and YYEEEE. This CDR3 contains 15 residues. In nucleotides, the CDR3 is TGTGCCAGCAGCCCAGGGGTTTCCACTGGAAACACCATATATTTT. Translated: CASSPGVSTGNTIYF. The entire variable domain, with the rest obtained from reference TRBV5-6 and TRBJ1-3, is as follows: DAGVTQSPTHLIKTRGQQVTLRCSPKSGHDTVSWYQQALGQGPQFIFQYYEEEERQRGNFPDRFSGHQFPNYSSELNVNALLLGDSALYLCASSPGVSTGNTIYFGEGSWLTVV.

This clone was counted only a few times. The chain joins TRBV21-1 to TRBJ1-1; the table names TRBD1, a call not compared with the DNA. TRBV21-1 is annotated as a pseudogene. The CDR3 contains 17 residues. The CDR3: CASSEGTGKKSNTEAFF. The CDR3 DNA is TGTGCCAGCAGCGAGGGGACAGGGAAGAAGTCGAACACTGAAGCTTTCTTT.

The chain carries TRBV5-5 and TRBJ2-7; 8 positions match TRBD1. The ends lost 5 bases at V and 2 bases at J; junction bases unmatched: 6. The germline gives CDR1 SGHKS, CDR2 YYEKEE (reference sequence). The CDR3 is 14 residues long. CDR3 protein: CASRWDRRPYEQYF. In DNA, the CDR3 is TGTGCCAGCAGATGGGACAGGAGGCCCTACGAGCAGTACTTC.

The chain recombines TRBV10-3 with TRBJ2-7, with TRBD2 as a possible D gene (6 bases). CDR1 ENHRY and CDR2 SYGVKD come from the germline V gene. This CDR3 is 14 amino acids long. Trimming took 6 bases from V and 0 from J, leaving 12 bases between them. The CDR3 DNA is TGTGCCATCAGGGGGGGATCAAGCTCCTACGAGCAGTACTTC. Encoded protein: CAIRGGSSSYEQYF.

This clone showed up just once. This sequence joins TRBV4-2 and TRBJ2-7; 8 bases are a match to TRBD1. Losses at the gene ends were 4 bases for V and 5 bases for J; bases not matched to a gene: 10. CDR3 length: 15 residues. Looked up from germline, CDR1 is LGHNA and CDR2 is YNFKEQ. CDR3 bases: TGTGCCAGCAGCCCCCCACAGGGGGACCTCCACGAGCAGTACTTC. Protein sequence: CASSPPQGDLHEQYF.

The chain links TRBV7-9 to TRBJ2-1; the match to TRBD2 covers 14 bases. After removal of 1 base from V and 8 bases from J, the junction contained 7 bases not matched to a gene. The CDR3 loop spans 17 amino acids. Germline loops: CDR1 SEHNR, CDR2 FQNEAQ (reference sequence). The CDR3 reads CASSLGLAGGPRDEQFF. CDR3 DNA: TGTGCCAGCAGCTTAGGACTAGCGGGAGGGCCGAGAGATGAGCAGTTCTTC.

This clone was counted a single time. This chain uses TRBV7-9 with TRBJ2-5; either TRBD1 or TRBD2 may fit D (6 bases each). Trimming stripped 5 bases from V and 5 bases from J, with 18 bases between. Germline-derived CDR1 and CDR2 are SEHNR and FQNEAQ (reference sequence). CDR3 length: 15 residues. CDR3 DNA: TGTGCCAGCAGCCCGGTAGGGGGGCTGGGGGAGACCCAGTACTTC. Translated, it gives CASSPVGGLGETQYF.

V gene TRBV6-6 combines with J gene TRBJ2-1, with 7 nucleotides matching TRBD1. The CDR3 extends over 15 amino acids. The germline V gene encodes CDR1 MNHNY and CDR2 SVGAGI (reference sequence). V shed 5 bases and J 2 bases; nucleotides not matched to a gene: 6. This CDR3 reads CASSPRQGTYNEQFF. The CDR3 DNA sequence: TGTGCCAGCAGTCCTCGACAGGGTACCTACAATGAGCAGTTCTTC.

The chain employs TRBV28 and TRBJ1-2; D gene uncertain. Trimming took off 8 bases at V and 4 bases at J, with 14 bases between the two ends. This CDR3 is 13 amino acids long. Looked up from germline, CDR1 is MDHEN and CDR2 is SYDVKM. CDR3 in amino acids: CASAIFQFYGYTF. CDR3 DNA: TGTGCCAGCGCCATTTTTCAGTTCTATGGCTACACCTTC.

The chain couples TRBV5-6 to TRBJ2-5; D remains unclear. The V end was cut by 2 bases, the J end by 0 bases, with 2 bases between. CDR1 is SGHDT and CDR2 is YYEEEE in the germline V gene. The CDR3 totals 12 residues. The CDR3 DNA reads TGTGCCAGCAGCTTCCACCAAGAGACCCAGTACTTC. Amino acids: CASSFHQETQYF. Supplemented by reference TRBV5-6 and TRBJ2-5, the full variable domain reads DAGVTQSPTHLIKTRGQQVTLRCSPKSGHDTVSWYQQALGQGPQFIFQYYEEEERQRGNFPDRFSGHQFPNYSSELNVNALLLGDSALYLCASSFHQETQYFGPGTRLLVL.

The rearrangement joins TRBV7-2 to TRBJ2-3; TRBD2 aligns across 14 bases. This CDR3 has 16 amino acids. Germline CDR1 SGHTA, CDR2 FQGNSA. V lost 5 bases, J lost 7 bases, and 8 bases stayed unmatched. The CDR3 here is CASSLLGLAGGNTQYF. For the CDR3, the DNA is TGTGCCAGCAGCCTACTTGGACTAGCGGGGGGAAATACGCAGTATTTT.

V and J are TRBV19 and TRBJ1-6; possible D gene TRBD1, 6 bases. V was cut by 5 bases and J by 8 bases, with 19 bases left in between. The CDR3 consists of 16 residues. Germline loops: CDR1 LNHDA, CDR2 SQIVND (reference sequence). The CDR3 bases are TGTGCCAGTAGTTTCCTCGGACAGCAGCGGGATTCACCCCTCCACTTT. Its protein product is CASSFLGQQRDSPLHF.

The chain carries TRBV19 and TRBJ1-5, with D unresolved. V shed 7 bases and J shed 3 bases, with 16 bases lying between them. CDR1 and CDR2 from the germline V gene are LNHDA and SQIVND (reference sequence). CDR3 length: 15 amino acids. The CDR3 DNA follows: TGTGCCAGTACTACCATCACTTTGGTCAATCAGCCCCAGCATTTT. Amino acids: CASTTITLVNQPQHF.

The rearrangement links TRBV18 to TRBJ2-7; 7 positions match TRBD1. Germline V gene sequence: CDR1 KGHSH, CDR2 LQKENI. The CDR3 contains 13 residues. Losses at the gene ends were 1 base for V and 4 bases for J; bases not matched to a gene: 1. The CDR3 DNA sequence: TGTGCCAGCTCACCACGCAGGGGGTACGAGCAGTACTTC. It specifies CASSPRRGYEQYF.

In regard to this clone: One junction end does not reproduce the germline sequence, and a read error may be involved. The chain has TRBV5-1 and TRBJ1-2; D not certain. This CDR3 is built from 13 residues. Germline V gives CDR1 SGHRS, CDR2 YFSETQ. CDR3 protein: CAGSLRLSDGYTF. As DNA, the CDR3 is TGCGCCGGCAGCTTGCGATTGTCGGATGGCTACACCTTC. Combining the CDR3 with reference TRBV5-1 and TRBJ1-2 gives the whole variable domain KAGVTQTPRYLIKTRGQQVTLSCSPISGHRSVSWYQQTPGQGLQFLFEYFSETQRNKGNFPGRFSGRQFSNSRSEMNVSTLELGDSALYLCAGSLRLSDGYTFGSGTRLTVV.

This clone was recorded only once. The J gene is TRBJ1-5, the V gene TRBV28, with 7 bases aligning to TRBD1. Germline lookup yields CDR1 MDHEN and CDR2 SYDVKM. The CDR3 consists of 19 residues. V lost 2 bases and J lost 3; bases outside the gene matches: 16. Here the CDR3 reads CASSLSGWGSGQYNQPQHF. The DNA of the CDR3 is TGTGCCAGCAGTTTAAGTGGTTGGGGGTCGGGACAGTACAATCAGCCCCAGCATTTT.

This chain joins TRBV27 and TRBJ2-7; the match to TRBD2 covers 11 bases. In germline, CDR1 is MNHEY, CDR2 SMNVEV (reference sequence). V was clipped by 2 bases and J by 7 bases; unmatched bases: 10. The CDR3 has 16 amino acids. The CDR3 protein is CASSLMGSGREREQYF. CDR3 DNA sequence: TGTGCCAGCAGTTTAATGGGTAGCGGGAGGGAAAGGGAGCAGTACTTC.

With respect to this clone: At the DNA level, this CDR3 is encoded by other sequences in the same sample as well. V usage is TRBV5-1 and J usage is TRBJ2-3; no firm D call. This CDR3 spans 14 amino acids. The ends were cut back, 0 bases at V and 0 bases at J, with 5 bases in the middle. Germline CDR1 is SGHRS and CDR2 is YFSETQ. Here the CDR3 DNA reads TGCGCCAGCAGCTTGGGGCAGAGCACAGATACGCAGTATTTT. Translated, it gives CASSLGQSTDTQYF. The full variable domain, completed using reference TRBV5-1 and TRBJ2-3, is KAGVTQTPRYLIKTRGQQVTLSCSPISGHRSVSWYQQTPGQGLQFLFEYFSETQRNKGNFPGRFSGRQFSNSRSEMNVSTLELGDSALYLCASSLGQSTDTQYFGPGTRLTVL.

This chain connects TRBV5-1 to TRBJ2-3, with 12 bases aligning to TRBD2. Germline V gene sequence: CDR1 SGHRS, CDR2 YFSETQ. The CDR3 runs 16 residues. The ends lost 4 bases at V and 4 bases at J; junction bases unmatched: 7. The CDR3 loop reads CASSLGLAGKSDTQYF. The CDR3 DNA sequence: TGCGCCAGCAGCCTTGGACTAGCGGGAAAGTCAGATACGCAGTATTTT.

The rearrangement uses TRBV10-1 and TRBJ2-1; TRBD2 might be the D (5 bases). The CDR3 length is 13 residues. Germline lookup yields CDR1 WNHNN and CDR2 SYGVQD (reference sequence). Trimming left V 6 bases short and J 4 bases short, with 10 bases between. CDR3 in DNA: TGCGCCAGCAGCCCGGGGATGTACAATGAGCAGTTCTTC. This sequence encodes CASSPGMYNEQFF.

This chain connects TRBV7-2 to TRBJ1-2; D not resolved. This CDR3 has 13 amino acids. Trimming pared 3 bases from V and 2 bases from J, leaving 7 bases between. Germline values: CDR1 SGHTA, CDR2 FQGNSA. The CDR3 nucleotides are TGTGCCAGCAGCTTGGACGGGAACTATGGCTACACCTTC. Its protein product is CASSLDGNYGYTF.

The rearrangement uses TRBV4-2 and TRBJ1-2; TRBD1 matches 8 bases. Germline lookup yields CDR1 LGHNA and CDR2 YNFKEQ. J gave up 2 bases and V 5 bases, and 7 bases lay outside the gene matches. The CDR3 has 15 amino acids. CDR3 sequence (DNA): TGTGCCAGCAGCTATGGACAGGGTGGGAACTATGGCTACACCTTC. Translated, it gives CASSYGQGGNYGYTF.

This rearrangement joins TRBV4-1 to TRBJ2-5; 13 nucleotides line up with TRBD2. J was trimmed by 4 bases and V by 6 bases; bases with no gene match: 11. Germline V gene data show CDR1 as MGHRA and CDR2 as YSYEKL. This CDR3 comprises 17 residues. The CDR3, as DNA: TGCGCCAGCAGAACCGGACTAGCGGGAGTAGGGGGAGAGACCCAGTACTTC. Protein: CASRTGLAGVGGETQYF.

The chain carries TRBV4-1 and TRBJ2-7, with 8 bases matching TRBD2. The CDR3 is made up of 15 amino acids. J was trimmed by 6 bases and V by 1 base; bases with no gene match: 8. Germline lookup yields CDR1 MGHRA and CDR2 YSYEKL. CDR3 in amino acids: CASSQGGTRFIEQYF. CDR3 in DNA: TGCGCCAGCAGCCAAGGCGGGACTAGGTTCATCGAGCAGTACTTC.

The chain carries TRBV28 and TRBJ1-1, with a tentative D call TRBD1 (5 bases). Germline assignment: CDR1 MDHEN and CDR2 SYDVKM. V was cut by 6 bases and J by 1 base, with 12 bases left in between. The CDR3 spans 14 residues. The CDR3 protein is CASSLTGGNTEAFF. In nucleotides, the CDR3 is TGTGCCAGCAGCCTGACGGGGGGGAACACTGAAGCTTTCTTT.

CDR3 sequence (DNA): TGTGCCAGCAGCTTGTCCAGTTACGGGGAGCTGTTTTTT. Residues: CASSLSSYGELFF. V is TRBV5-6 and J is TRBJ2-2; D unclear. The CDR3 contains 13 residues. Germline V lookup: CDR1 SGHDT, CDR2 YYEEEE. V was shortened by 1 base and J by 7 bases, with 8 bases between the two germline ends.

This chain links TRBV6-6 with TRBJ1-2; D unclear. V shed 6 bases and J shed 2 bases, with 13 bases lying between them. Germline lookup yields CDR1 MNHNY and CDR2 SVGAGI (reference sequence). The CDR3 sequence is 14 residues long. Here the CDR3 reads CASRNPGLNYGYTF. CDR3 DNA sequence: TGTGCCAGCAGAAACCCGGGCCTCAACTATGGCTACACCTTC.

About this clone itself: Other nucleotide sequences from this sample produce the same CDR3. CDR3 nucleotide sequence: TGTGCCAGCAGTTTATGGGCTAGCAGCTACGAGCAGTACTTC. It encodes CASSLWASSYEQYF. The chain joins TRBV28 to TRBJ2-7; tentatively, D is TRBD2 (5 bases). Germline CDR1 reads MDHEN; CDR2 reads SYDVKM. The CDR3 loop spans 14 amino acids. The V end was cut by 0 bases, the J end by 3 bases, with 9 bases between.

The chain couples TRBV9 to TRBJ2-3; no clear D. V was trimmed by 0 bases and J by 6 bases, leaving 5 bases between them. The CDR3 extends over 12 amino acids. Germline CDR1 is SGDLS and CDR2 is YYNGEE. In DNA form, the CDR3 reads TGTGCCAGCAGCGTAGAGGTGGATACGCAGTATTTT. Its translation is CASSVEVDTQYF.